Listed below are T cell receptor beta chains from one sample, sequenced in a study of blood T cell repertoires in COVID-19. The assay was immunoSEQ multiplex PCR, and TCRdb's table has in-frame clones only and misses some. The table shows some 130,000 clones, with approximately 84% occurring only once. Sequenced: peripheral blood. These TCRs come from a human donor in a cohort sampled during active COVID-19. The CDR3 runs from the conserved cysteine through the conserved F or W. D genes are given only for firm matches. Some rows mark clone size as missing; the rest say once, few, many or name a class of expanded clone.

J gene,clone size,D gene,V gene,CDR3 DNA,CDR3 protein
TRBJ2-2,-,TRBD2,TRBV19,TGTGCCAGTAGTAGGGCGGGAGGGCCCTCGAACACCGGGGAGCTGTTTTTT,CASSRAGGPSNTGELFF
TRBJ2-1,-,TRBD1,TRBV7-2,TGTGCCAGCAGCTCTGGGACAGGGCTGCGAAATGAGCAGTTCTTC,CASSSGTGLRNEQFF
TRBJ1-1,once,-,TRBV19,TGTGCCAGTAGTATAGAGGGCAGGGGGAACACTGAAGCTTTCTTT,CASSIEGRGNTEAFF
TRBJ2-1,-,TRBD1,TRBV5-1,TGCGCCAGCAGCATCTCATCGGACAGGAATGAGCAGTTCTTC,CASSISSDRNEQFF
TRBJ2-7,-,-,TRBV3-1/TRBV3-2,TGTGCCAGCAGCCAAGTTCGCGGCCACTACGAGCAGTACTTC,CASSQVRGHYEQYF
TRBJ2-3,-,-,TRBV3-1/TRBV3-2,TGTGCCAGCAGCCAAGTAGGGGGAGATACGCAGTATTTT,CASSQVGGDTQYF
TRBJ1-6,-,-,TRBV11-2,TGTGCCAGCAGCTTAGGGACAGTATCTTCACCCCTCCACTTT,CASSLGTVSSPLHF
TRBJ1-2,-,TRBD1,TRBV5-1,TGCGCCAGCAGCTTGTTACCGACAGGGGGCGCGGGCTATGGCTACACCTTC,CASSLLPTGGAGYGYTF
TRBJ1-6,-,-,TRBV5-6,TGTGCCAGCCAAAGGCTAGGGGTCCCCCTCCACTTT,CASQRLGVPLHF
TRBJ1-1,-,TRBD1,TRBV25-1,TGTGCCAGCAGAGCCGGACAGGGGGCTTTCTTT,CASRAGQGAFF
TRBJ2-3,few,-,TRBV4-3,TGCGCCAGCAGCCCGATTCAGGGGAACGTTGGGGCAGATACGCAGTATTTT,CASSPIQGNVGADTQYF
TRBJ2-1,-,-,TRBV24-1,TGTGCCACCAGTGACCCCGGGACAGAGCAGTTCTTC,CATSDPGTEQFF
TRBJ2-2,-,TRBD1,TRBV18,TGTGCCAGCTCACTCCAAATCGGGACAGGATCCACCGGGGAGCTGTTTTTT,CASSLQIGTGSTGELFF
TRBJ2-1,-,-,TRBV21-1,TGTGCCAGCAGCAAAGGCGCGCCAGGGACAGTGGATTACAATGAGCAGTTCTTC,CASSKGAPGTVDYNEQFF
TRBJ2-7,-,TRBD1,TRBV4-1,TGCGCCAGCAGCCAATGGCAGGGGGCGGGGGAGCAGTACTTC,CASSQWQGAGEQYF
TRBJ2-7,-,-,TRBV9,TGTGCCAGCAGCGCCCATATTGAAGAGAGCGAGCAGTACTTC,CASSAHIEESEQYF
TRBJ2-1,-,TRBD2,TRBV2,TGTGCCAGCAGTGACTGGACTAGCAGTAGCGATGAGCAGTTCTTC,CASSDWTSSSDEQFF
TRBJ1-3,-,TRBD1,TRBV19,TGTGCCAGTAGTATGCAACAGGGGACTGGAAACACCATATATTTT,CASSMQQGTGNTIYF
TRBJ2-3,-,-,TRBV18,TGTGCCAGCTCACCCTACGGGGGTCTAGATACGCAGTATTTT,CASSPYGGLDTQYF
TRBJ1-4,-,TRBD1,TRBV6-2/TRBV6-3,TGTGCCAGCAGCTCCATCCCCGACAGGGGAGGGGAAAAACTGTTTTTT,CASSSIPDRGGEKLFF
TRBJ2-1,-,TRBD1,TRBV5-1,TGCGCCAGCAGCTTGACCGACAGGGCGGTTTACAATGAGCAGTTCTTC,CASSLTDRAVYNEQFF
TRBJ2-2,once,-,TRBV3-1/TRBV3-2,TGTGCCAGCAGCCAAGGGGCAGTTACCGGGGAGCTGTTTTTT,CASSQGAVTGELFF
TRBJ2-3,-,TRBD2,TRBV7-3,TGTGCCAGCAGCTCCCGTAGCGGGAGAGCGGATACGCAGTATTTT,CASSSRSGRADTQYF
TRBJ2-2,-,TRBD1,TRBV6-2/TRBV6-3,TGTGCCAGCAGTTACCCCACCGGGACAGGGGCGAACACCGGGGAGCTGTTTTTT,CASSYPTGTGANTGELFF
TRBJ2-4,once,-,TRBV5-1,TGCGCCAGCAGCTTGACCCAGGGTGACAGGATTCAGTACTTC,CASSLTQGDRIQYF
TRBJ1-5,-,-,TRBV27,TGTGCCAGCAGACCGGGTATCAATCAGCCCCAGCATTTT,CASRPGINQPQHF
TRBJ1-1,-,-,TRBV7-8,TGTGCCAGCAGCCCGACAGACATGAACACTGAAGCTTTCTTT,CASSPTDMNTEAFF
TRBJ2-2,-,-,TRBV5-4,TGTGCCAGCAGCCGACAGAACACCGGGGAGCTGTTTTTT,CASSRQNTGELFF
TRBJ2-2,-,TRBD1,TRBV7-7,TGTGCCAGCAGCCGGACAGGCAGCACCGGGGAGCTGTTTTTT,CASSRTGSTGELFF
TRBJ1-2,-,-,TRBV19,TGTGCCAGTAGTACTAAGACAGATACTAACTATGGCTACACCTTC,CASSTKTDTNYGYTF
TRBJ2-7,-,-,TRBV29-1,TGCAGCGTTACAGGTCCTTCCTACGAGCAGTACTTC,CSVTGPSYEQYF
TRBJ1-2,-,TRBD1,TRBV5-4,TGTGCCAGCAGCCAGGACAGGGGGCCTTATTATGGCTACACCTTC,CASSQDRGPYYGYTF
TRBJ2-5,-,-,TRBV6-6,TGTGCCAGCAGCGACGCGGGACTGGAGACCCAGTACTTC,CASSDAGLETQYF
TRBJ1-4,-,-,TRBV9,TGTGCCAGCAGCGTATCAGCAACTAATGAAAAACTGTTTTTT,CASSVSATNEKLFF
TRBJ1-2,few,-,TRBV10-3,TGTGCCATCAGTTCTCACTATGGCTACACCTTC,CAISSHYGYTF
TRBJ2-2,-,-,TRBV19,TGTGCCAGTCTAGACAGCCCGAACACCGGGGAGCTGTTTTTT,CASLDSPNTGELFF
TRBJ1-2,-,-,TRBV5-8,TGTGCCAGCAGCTTAACAGGATTCGGATTTGACACCTTC,CASSLTGFGFDTF
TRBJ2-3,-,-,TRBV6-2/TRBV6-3,TGTGCCAGCAGTTACCTCAGCACAGATACGCAGTATTTT,CASSYLSTDTQYF
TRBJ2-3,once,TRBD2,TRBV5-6,TGTGCCAGCAGCTTGCTAAGCGGGAGGGGCACAGATACGCAGTATTTT,CASSLLSGRGTDTQYF
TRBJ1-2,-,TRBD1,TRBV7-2,TGTGCCAGCAGCAAGGACAGGGGAAACTATGGCTACACCTTC,CASSKDRGNYGYTF
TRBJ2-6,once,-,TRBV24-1,TGTGCCATAGGAACAGGGACCGGGGCCAACGTCCTGACTTTC,CAIGTGTGANVLTF
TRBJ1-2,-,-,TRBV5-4,TGTGCCAGCAGCTTGAGGCAGGGGCGTGGCTACACCTTC,CASSLRQGRGYTF
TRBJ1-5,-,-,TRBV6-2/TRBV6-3,TGTGCCAGCAGTTCCTGGGGGGAACGGCAGCCCCAGCATTTT,CASSSWGERQPQHF
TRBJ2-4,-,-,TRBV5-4,TGTGCCAGCAGGGACAGCCTCAAAAACATTCAGTACTTC,CASRDSLKNIQYF
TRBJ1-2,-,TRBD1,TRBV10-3,TGTGCCATCAGTCTGACAGGGGACTATGGCTACACCTTC,CAISLTGDYGYTF
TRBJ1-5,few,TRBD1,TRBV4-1,TGCGCCAGCAGTGACAGGGAGGGCAATCAGCCCCAGCATTTT,CASSDREGNQPQHF